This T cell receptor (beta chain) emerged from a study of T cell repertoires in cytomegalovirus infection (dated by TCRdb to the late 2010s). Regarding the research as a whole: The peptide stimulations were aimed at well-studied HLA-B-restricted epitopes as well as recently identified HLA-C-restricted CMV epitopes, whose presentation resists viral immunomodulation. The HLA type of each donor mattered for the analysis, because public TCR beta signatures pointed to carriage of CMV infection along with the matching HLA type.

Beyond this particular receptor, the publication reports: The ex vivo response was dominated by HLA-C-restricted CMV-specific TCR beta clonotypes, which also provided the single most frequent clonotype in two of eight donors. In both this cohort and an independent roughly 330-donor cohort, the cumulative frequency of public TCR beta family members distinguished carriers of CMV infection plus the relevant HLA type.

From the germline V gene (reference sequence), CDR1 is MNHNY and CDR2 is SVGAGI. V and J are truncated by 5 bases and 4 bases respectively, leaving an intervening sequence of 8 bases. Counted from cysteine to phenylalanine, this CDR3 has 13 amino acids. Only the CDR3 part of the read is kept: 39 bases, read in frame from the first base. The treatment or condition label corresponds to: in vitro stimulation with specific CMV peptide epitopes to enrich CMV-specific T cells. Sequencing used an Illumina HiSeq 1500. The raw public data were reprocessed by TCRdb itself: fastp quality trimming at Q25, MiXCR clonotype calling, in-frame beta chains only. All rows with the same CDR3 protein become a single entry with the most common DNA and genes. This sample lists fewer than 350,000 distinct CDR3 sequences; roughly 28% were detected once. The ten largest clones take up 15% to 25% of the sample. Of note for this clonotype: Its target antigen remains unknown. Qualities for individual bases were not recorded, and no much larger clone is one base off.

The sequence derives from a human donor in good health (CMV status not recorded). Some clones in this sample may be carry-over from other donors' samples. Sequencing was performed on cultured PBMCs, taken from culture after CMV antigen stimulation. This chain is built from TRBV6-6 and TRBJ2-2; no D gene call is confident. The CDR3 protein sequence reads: CASSVESTGELFF. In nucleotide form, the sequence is TGTGCCAGCAGTGTGGAGAGCACCGGGGAGCTGTTTTTT.